These T cell receptor beta chains were read from a single sample in a study of OX40 agonist ivuxolimab in advanced cancers. The table came from immunoSEQ multiplex PCR; TCRdb's copy has only in-frame clones and leaves some out. In the table there are 48,000 or so clones, around nine tenths of which are singletons. This specimen consisted of CD4+ or CD8+ T cells sorted from blood, obtained in a trial of the OX40 agonist ivuxolimab. The receptors originated from an adult with an advanced solid tumor such as melanoma, head and neck, liver or kidney cancer. CDR3s include the opening cysteine and the closing phenylalanine or tryptophan. The D gene is left open where the match is weak. Clone size is stated in some rows and not others, as once, few, many or a class when expanded.

D gene: .
clone size: few
J gene: TRBJ2-1
V gene: TRBV6-5
CDR3 protein: CASCSSYNEQFF

D gene: .
clone size: once
J gene: TRBJ1-3
V gene: TRBV28
CDR3 protein: CASTKRVDSGNTIYF

D gene: .
clone size: .
J gene: TRBJ1-6
V gene: TRBV30
CDR3 protein: CAWSVAEDSSYNSPLHF

D gene: .
clone size: .
J gene: TRBJ2-2
V gene: TRBV6-6
CDR3 protein: CASSESTGFTGELFF

D gene: .
clone size: .
J gene: TRBJ1-6
V gene: TRBV1
CDR3 protein: CTSSQERGLGLNSPLHF

D gene: TRBD1
clone size: .
J gene: TRBJ1-1
V gene: TRBV5-4
CDR3 protein: CASSQGALTEAFF

D gene: .
clone size: .
J gene: TRBJ2-1
V gene: TRBV9
CDR3 protein: CASSDGGARNEQFF

D gene: TRBD2
clone size: .
J gene: TRBJ2-7
V gene: TRBV7-9
CDR3 protein: CASSLGLGAYEQYF

D gene: .
clone size: .
J gene: TRBJ1-1
V gene: TRBV21-1
CDR3 protein: CASNRVPMNTEAFF

D gene: .
clone size: once
J gene: TRBJ2-5
V gene: TRBV18
CDR3 protein: CASSPGGKETQYF

D gene: .
clone size: .
J gene: TRBJ2-1
V gene: TRBV27
CDR3 protein: CASSLWGTGHNEQFF

D gene: .
clone size: .
J gene: TRBJ2-1
V gene: TRBV5-4
CDR3 protein: CASSQSGEQFF

D gene: TRBD2
clone size: .
J gene: TRBJ2-7
V gene: TRBV4-3
CDR3 protein: CASSQLTRSGGAVEQYF

D gene: TRBD1
clone size: .
J gene: TRBJ2-3
V gene: TRBV5-6
CDR3 protein: CASSFLTGVPTDTQYF

D gene: .
clone size: few
J gene: TRBJ2-7
V gene: TRBV9
CDR3 protein: CASSVVSGESMDEQYF

D gene: TRBD1
clone size: .
J gene: TRBJ2-7
V gene: TRBV11-2
CDR3 protein: CASSYRTGPGSYEQYF